A selection of T cell receptor beta chains follows, all from one sample in a study of T-cell reconstitution after alpha-beta-depleted transplantation in children. TCRdb redid the calling of the PCR reads with MiXCR, one entry per CDR3 protein. The sample includes hundreds of thousands of distinct CDR3 sequences, around 14% of them seen just once. The starting material was PBMCs, obtained before TCRalphabeta/CD19-depleted stem cell transplant. The receptor source for this set is a girl under 10 years old with congenital amegakaryocytic thrombocytopenia, due to receive a stem cell transplant. Each CDR3 is given with its conserved first and last residue. The D gene is left open where the match is weak. Not all rows give a size; the values are once, few, many and, for expanded clones, a class.

>-|-|TRBV7-6|TRBJ2-7
TGTGCCAGCAGCCCACCCGGGAACTCCTACGAGCAGTACTTC
CASSPPGNSYEQYF
>many|TRBD1|TRBV5-1|TRBJ2-3
TGCGCCAGCAGCTGGCAGGTCCTGGACAGGGGAAGCACAGATACGCAGTATTTT
CASSWQVLDRGSTDTQYF
>many|-|TRBV20-1|TRBJ1-2
TGCAGTGCTACAGGGGTAGGCTACACCTTC
CSATGVGYTF
>-|TRBD2|TRBV5-6|TRBJ2-3
TGTGCCAGCAGCCCCGCGGGAGGGCCGGCAGATACGCAGTATTTT
CASSPAGGPADTQYF
>-|-|TRBV7-9|TRBJ1-3
TGTGCCAGCAAAGATTTGATGGGCCTGTACTCTGGAAACACCATATATTTT
CASKDLMGLYSGNTIYF
>few|-|TRBV5-1|TRBJ2-6
TGCGCCAGCAGCCTCGCCTCAAAGAGAAGAGATTTAAACTCTGGGGCCAACGTCCTGACTTTC
CASSLASKRRDLNSGANVLTF
>few|-|TRBV7-9|TRBJ2-1
TGTGCCAGCAGCTCCCCACCGGGGCCGGGGTTCGCTGAGCAGTTCTTC
CASSSPPGPGFAEQFF
>-|-|TRBV18|TRBJ2-7
TGTGCCAGCTCACCACCGCGGGATGGCTACGAGCAGTACTTC
CASSPPRDGYEQYF
>many|TRBD2|TRBV20-1|TRBJ2-3
TGCAGTGCTGGATCACTAGCGGGAGGCCCCAACCCATCAGATACGCAGTATTTT
CSAGSLAGGPNPSDTQYF
>-|TRBD2|TRBV9|TRBJ2-5
TGTGCCAGCAGCCTTAGACTAGCGGGAAAAGAGACCCAGTACTTC
CASSLRLAGKETQYF
>-|-|TRBV12-3/TRBV12-4|TRBJ2-1
TGTGCCAGCAGTGGTCTCAACTCCTACAATGAGCAGTTCTTC
CASSGLNSYNEQFF
>many|-|TRBV6-1|TRBJ2-3
TGTGCCAGCAAGAGGGACGACCTAAGGAAAGATACGCAGTATTTT
CASKRDDLRKDTQYF
>few|TRBD2|TRBV24-1|TRBJ2-1
TGTGCCACCAGTGATTCCTGGGAGGGGAACAATGAGCAGTTCTTC
CATSDSWEGNNEQFF
>few|TRBD2|TRBV20-1|TRBJ2-1
TGCAGTGCTAGAAAAGCGGGGGGTGACGGCGAGCAGTTCTTC
CSARKAGGDGEQFF
>-|-|TRBV19|TRBJ2-1
TGTGCCAGTAGTATGGGGGATTCCTACAATGAGCAGTTCTTC
CASSMGDSYNEQFF
>-|TRBD2|TRBV2|TRBJ2-5
TGTGCCAGCAGTGAAAGCGGTAGCGGGGTTTTAATGACCCAGTACTTC
CASSESGSGVLMTQYF
>many|TRBD2|TRBV13|TRBJ2-5
TGTGCCAGCAGCTTATTTCGACTAGCTGATTACAAAGAGACCCAGTACTTC
CASSLFRLADYKETQYF
>-|-|TRBV10-3|TRBJ2-1
TGTGCCTTCGGGCCCTCGTACAATGAGCAGTTCTTC
CAFGPSYNEQFF
>few|-|TRBV5-5|TRBJ2-7
TGTGCCAGCAGTTACACCGCCTACGAGCAGTACTTC
CASSYTAYEQYF
>many|TRBD2|TRBV6-5|TRBJ2-5
TGTGCCAGCAGTTCCCCCGGTCTTCTAGCGGGAGATGAGACCCAGTACTTC
CASSSPGLLAGDETQYF
>-|TRBD1|TRBV27|TRBJ2-6
TGTGCCAGCAGTCTGGGACAGGACCTCTCTGGGGCCAACGTCCTGACTTTC
CASSLGQDLSGANVLTF
>many|-|TRBV5-5|TRBJ2-4
TGTGCCAGCAGACCGCAGACAGAAAACATTCAGTACTTC
CASRPQTENIQYF
>-|-|TRBV20-1|TRBJ2-7
TGCAGTGCTAGCCCCAGGCCCTACGAGCAGTACTTC
CSASPRPYEQYF
>many|TRBD1|TRBV27|TRBJ2-7
TGTGCCAGCAGTCGGGACAGGGGCGAGCAGTACTTC
CASSRDRGEQYF
>many|-|TRBV4-1|TRBJ1-2
TGCGCCAGCAGCCAAGATCTGAGATATGGCTACACCTTC
CASSQDLRYGYTF
>-|-|TRBV5-6|TRBJ2-1
TGTGCCAGCAGCTTGTTTGGGGGACGGACAAATGAGCAGTTCTTC
CASSLFGGRTNEQFF
>many|TRBD2|TRBV5-1|TRBJ2-1
TGCGCCAGCAGCATAGGGACTAGCGCTTACAATGAGCAGTTCTTC
CASSIGTSAYNEQFF
>many|-|TRBV5-1|TRBJ2-3
TGCGCCAGCAGGGTGGATAGCACAGATACGCAGTATTTT
CASRVDSTDTQYF
>-|-|TRBV18|TRBJ2-7
TGTGCCAGCTCACCAGGGCTGATCCGGTATCCGTACTTC
CASSPGLIRYPYF
>many|-|TRBV7-8|TRBJ2-3
TGTGCCAGCAGCTCCTTCCCGGGACTGATCACAGATACGCAGTATTTT
CASSSFPGLITDTQYF
>-|-|TRBV2|TRBJ1-2
TGTGCCAGCAGTGCGGGACCCGGCTACACCTTC
CASSAGPGYTF
>few|-|TRBV5-1|TRBJ2-1
TGCGCCAGCAGCCCGCCGGACTTCCTTGGTCTCCCCCATGAGCAGTTCTTC
CASSPPDFLGLPHEQFF
>-|TRBD1|TRBV20-1|TRBJ2-3
TGCAGTGCAAAGGACAGGGGGAAACGGGCATCTAGCACAGATACGCAGTATTTT
CSAKDRGKRASSTDTQYF
>few|-|TRBV11-2|TRBJ2-3
TGTGCCAGCAGCTTGGGGCTGAGAATAGATACGCAGTATTTT
CASSLGLRIDTQYF
>many|TRBD1|TRBV5-1|TRBJ1-6
TGCGCCAGCAGCAAATGGGACAGGGATAATTCACCCCTCCACTTT
CASSKWDRDNSPLHF
>-|TRBD1|TRBV3-1|TRBJ1-4
TGTGCCAGCAGTCACAGGGGGGGTACGGGTGTGAAGGAAAAACTGTTTTTT
CASSHRGGTGVKEKLFF
>-|-|TRBV5-1|TRBJ2-1
TGCGCCAGCAGCCCTGAGCTAGGAGGGGTCTTAGATGAGCAGTTCTTC
CASSPELGGVLDEQFF
>-|TRBD2|TRBV11-2|TRBJ2-1
TGTGCCAGCAGCTTAGGGACTAGCGGATCCGACAATGAGCAGTTCTTC
CASSLGTSGSDNEQFF
>-|-|TRBV4-1|TRBJ2-1
TGCGCCAGCAGCCGAGGGGGAGCGTTCTACAATGAGCAGTTCTTC
CASSRGGAFYNEQFF
>many|-|TRBV29-1|TRBJ2-7
TGCAGCGCCGGAGGCGGGTTGAGCTCCTACGAGCAGTACTTC
CSAGGGLSSYEQYF
>-|-|TRBV7-2|TRBJ2-1
TGTGCCAGCAGCTTGCAGGAGGGTTGGATCTCCTACAATGAGCAGTTCTTC
CASSLQEGWISYNEQFF
>few|-|TRBV10-3|TRBJ2-3
TGTGCCATCAGTGCAGCGAGAGGCGATTTTTCTGGTACAGATACGCAGTATTTT
CAISAARGDFSGTDTQYF
>-|-|TRBV30|TRBJ2-1
TGTGCCTGGAGTGTTCTCATTGGGCAGTTCTTC
CAWSVLIGQFF
>many|-|TRBV28|TRBJ1-1
TGTGCCAGCAGTCAGGGTGGCGGGGGAACTGAAGCTTTCTTT
CASSQGGGGTEAFF
>many|-|TRBV7-2|TRBJ2-3
TGTGCCAGCAGCCCCCGACCGAATAGAGGGACAGATACGCAGTATTTT
CASSPRPNRGTDTQYF
>many|-|TRBV24-1|TRBJ1-5
TGTGCCACCGGTAGTCAGTTGGGGGTCAACCCCTATAGCAATCAGCCCCAGCATTTT
CATGSQLGVNPYSNQPQHF
>many|-|TRBV29-1|TRBJ2-3
TGCAGCGTTGAGACTCAAGCGGCAGATACGCAGTATTTT
CSVETQAADTQYF
>-|-|TRBV30|TRBJ1-1
TGTGCCTGTCCCCGGCGGGACACTGAAGCTTTCTTT
CACPRRDTEAFF
>few|-|TRBV24-1|TRBJ2-5
TGTGCCACCAAAGGAAACAAAAAAGAGACCCAGTACTTC
CATKGNKKETQYF
>many|-|TRBV2|TRBJ2-3
TGTGCCAGCAGTAGACTACCAACCCCCACAGATACGCAGTATTTT
CASSRLPTPTDTQYF
>many|TRBD1|TRBV12-5|TRBJ1-1
TGTGCTAGTTGGGGACAGTCGTACACTGAAGCTTTCTTT
CASWGQSYTEAFF
>few|-|TRBV11-2|TRBJ2-7
TGTGCCAGCAGCTGGACTCAATACGAGCAGTACTTC
CASSWTQYEQYF
>many|-|TRBV4-1|TRBJ2-5
TGCGCCAGCAGCCAAGTAACGTTCGCAGAGACCCAGTACTTC
CASSQVTFAETQYF
>few|-|TRBV7-6|TRBJ1-2
TGTGCCAGCAGCCCCGGACAGACCTATGGCTACACCTTC
CASSPGQTYGYTF
>many|-|TRBV20-1|TRBJ2-3
TGCAGTGCTGGATCTAGCGACCCTAGCACAGATACGCAGTATTTT
CSAGSSDPSTDTQYF
>-|TRBD1|TRBV27|TRBJ2-7
TGTGCCAGCAGTTTATCTGTCAGGGGGCGCTTCCCACCTTACGAGCAGTACTTC
CASSLSVRGRFPPYEQYF
>many|-|TRBV7-9|TRBJ1-2
TGTGCCAGCAGCTTAATTCGTGCGGGGCATGGCTACACCTTC
CASSLIRAGHGYTF
>once|-|TRBV15|TRBJ2-5
TGTGCCACCAGCAGAGAAACAGGCACAGGGACCCAGTACTTC
CATSRETGTGTQYF
>few|-|TRBV7-9|TRBJ2-1
TGTGCCAGCAGCTTAGCGTCGGGACTTCAGGCCAATGAGCAGTTCTTC
CASSLASGLQANEQFF
>many|-|TRBV7-4|TRBJ2-7
TGTGCCAGCCGATCGATAAAGGGGAGGGACAACGAGCAGTACTTC
CASRSIKGRDNEQYF